This T cell receptor beta chain was recovered during a study of CD8+CD57+ T cells in acquired aplastic anemia. Turning to the study itself: The mean DNA yield obtained from sorted CD4+ and CD8+ cells came to approximately 3.2 ug. Study results and caveats: Patients and controls had in common around 29 CD8+ CDR3 sequences. Patients and healthy controls showed no significant CD8+ Simpson's diversity difference.

Template material for TCR beta VDJ and CDR3 profiling consisted of genomic DNA. TCRdb reprocessed the reads via MiXCR and lists one record per CDR3 protein. The sample includes 150,000 to 200,000 distinct CDR3 sequences, 64% of them seen just once. About this clonotype: Antigen: not known.

The specimen sequenced was sorted CD4+, CD8+, or CD8+CD57+ T cells (not recorded which) from PBMCs. The receptor was derived from a human donor with severe aplastic anemia or a healthy control (not recorded which).

The chain's CDR3 is CASSLSGQGPLLREQYF. The DNA for the CDR3 is TGTGCCAGCAGCTTATCGGGGCAGGGGCCACTACTGCGGGAGCAGTACTTC. The V gene is TRBV7-2, the J gene TRBJ2-7; D possibly corresponds to TRBD1 (6 bases). There are 17 residues in the CDR3. Germline CDR1 is SGHTA and CDR2 is FQGNSA. The V gene lost 2 bases and the J gene lost 7 bases, with 24 bases spanning the gap.